The 21 T cell receptor beta chains given below trace back to one sample, sequenced in a study of vaccination and CD4 T cells after COVID-19. Cultured CD4+ T cells had their DNA profiled by the Oncomine TCR Beta short-read assay. TCRdb independently ran MiXCR on the PCR reads; one entry per CDR3 protein. The data show 25,000 or so distinct CDR3 sequences, about 54% seen once. Treatment noted: roughly 11-day PBMC culture with coronavirus spike peptide pools or control peptides (ViraFEST assay). Their cognate antigens are unknown. Sequencing was carried out using CD4+ T cells from blood, cultured in vitro. The receptors derive from a human donor who had recovered from COVID-19.

This clonotype has more than one count but fewer than ten. The CDR3 spells CASSTGGVRTDTQYF. The CDR3 bases are TGTGCCAGTAGTACGGGGGGGGTGAGGACAGATACGCAGTATTTT. The gene calls are TRBV19 and TRBJ2-3; the match to TRBD2 covers 8 bases. The germline gives CDR1 LNHDA, CDR2 SQIVND (reference sequence). Trimming cost V 4 bases and J 3 bases; bases outside gene matches: 6. The CDR3 is 15 amino acids.

The genes are TRBV19 and TRBJ2-2, with D tentatively TRBD1 or TRBD2 (5 bases each). This CDR3 has 14 amino acids. V lost 8 bases and J 2 bases, leaving 12 bases between the germline ends. The germline CDR1 and CDR2 sequences are LNHDA and SQIVND (reference sequence). The CDR3 coding sequence is TGTGCCAGTTCCGGGGCTGTTAACACCGGGGAGCTGTTTTTT. Amino acid sequence: CASSGAVNTGELFF.

The rearrangement links TRBV19 to TRBJ2-1; D might be TRBD1 (6 bases). Deletions cut 3 bases from V and 8 bases from J, with 14 bases between. CDR1 and CDR2 from the germline V gene are LNHDA and SQIVND (reference sequence). There are 14 residues in the CDR3. The DNA of the CDR3 is TGTGCCAGTAGTATCCAGGGGATAGGCGATGAGCAGTTCTTC. Amino acid sequence: CASSIQGIGDEQFF.

This clonotype was seen only a few times. The V call is TRBV7-2, the J call TRBJ1-2; D possibly corresponds to TRBD1 (5 bases). Trimming removed 0 bases at V and 8 bases at J, with 16 bases between. Germline loops: CDR1 SGHTA, CDR2 FQGNSA. The length of the CDR3 is 15 residues. The CDR3 nucleotides read TGTGCCAGCAGCTTAGCAGGGTCGGACACCGGCGGCTACACCTTC. Amino acid sequence: CASSLAGSDTGGYTF.

The chain carries TRBV7-3 and TRBJ1-6; no reliable D call. The CDR3 is 15 residues long. The V end was cut by 5 bases, the J end by 5 bases, with 13 bases between. Germline assignment: CDR1 SGHTA and CDR2 FQGTGA. The chain's CDR3 is CASSPTDGDNSPLHF. The CDR3 DNA sequence: TGTGCCAGCAGCCCCACGGACGGGGATAATTCACCCCTCCACTTT. Based on the CDR3 plus reference TRBV7-3 and TRBJ1-6, the full variable domain is GAGVSQTPSNKVTEKGKYVELRCDPISGHTALYWYRQSLGQGPEFLIYFQGTGAADDSGLPNDRFFAVRPEGSVSTLKIQRTERGDSAVYLCASSPTDGDNSPLHFGNGTRLTVT.

The CDR3 reads CASGLTTGYGELFF. The DNA of the CDR3 is TGTGCTAGTGGTTTGACGACAGGGTACGGGGAGCTGTTTTTT. This chain uses TRBV12-5 with TRBJ2-2; TRBD1 matches at 7 bases. The germline CDR1 and CDR2 sequences are LGHNT and FRNRAP. This CDR3 is built from 14 residues. J lost 7 bases, V lost 2 bases, and 4 bases had no gene match.

In this sample, this clonotype turned up a few times. The chain uses TRBV27 and TRBJ2-7; no reliable D call. This CDR3 comprises 17 residues. The ends were cut back, 5 bases at V and 1 base at J, with 21 bases in the middle. Per germline, CDR1 MNHEY and CDR2 SMNVEV (reference sequence). The CDR3 DNA reads TGTGCCAGCAGTCCCTCCTCGACCCGGGTCCAATCCTACGAGCAGTACTTC. This gives the protein CASSPSSTRVQSYEQYF.

CDR3 residues: CASSDTFYGYTF. For the CDR3, the DNA is TGTGCCAGCAGCGACACCTTCTATGGCTACACCTTC. The J gene is TRBJ1-2, the V gene TRBV12-3 or TRBV12-4, with no clear D. This CDR3 contains 12 residues. Trimming removed 6 bases from V and 4 bases from J, with 9 bases in between.

CDR3 sequence: CASSALTGKGEKLFF. In DNA form, the CDR3 reads TGTGCCAGCAGCGCCCTGACAGGGAAGGGTGAAAAACTGTTTTTT. The gene calls are TRBV2 and TRBJ1-4, with 7 bases lining up with TRBD1. This CDR3 comprises 15 residues. CDR1 is SNHLY, CDR2 FYNNEI, per germline. V trimming: 6 bases; J trimming: 7 bases; junction bases outside the gene matches: 11.

The J gene is TRBJ1-1, the V gene TRBV11-3; possibly TRBD1 for D (6 bases). This CDR3 is 15 amino acids long. Germline V gene lookup returns CDR1 SGHNT and CDR2 YENEEA. With 4 bases removed from V and 5 bases from J, the gap between germline ends came to 17 bases. CDR3 sequence: CASSSLSGGVTEAFF. The CDR3, as DNA: TGTGCCAGCAGCTCCCTCTCGGGGGGCGTGACTGAAGCTTTCTTT.

This clonotype was counted only a few times. This chain joins TRBV20-1 and TRBJ1-2; D remains unclear. The CDR3 runs 14 residues. V lost 4 bases and J lost 6, with 18 bases in between. Germline values: CDR1 DFQATT, CDR2 SNEGSKA (reference sequence). CDR3 sequence: CSATPSGLTHGYTF. DNA for the CDR3: TGCAGTGCTACTCCTTCGGGTTTAACACATGGCTACACCTTC.

This clonotype has only a few counts. J is TRBJ1-1 and V is TRBV7-9, with D possibly matching TRBD1 (5 bases). The germline V gene has CDR1 SEHNR and CDR2 FQNEAQ (reference sequence). The CDR3 is 15 amino acids. V was pared by 10 bases and J by 5 bases, with 23 bases between. The CDR3 coding sequence is TGTGCCACCACAACGGGGGAGGCACCTTGGACTGAAGCTTTCTTT. Its protein is CATTTGEAPWTEAFF.

The sample holds a few counts of this clonotype. The chain joins TRBV12-3 or TRBV12-4 to TRBJ1-1, with D tentatively TRBD1 (5 bases). The CDR3 runs 14 residues. The ends were cut back, 6 bases at V and 5 bases at J, with 16 bases in the middle. CDR3 sequence (DNA): TGTGCCAGCAGGCGAAGATCGCGGGGGACTGAAGCTTTCTTT. Amino acid sequence: CASRRRSRGTEAFF.

CDR3 sequence: CSAREGSYNSPLHF. For the CDR3, the DNA is TGCAGTGCTAGGGAGGGTTCCTATAATTCACCCCTCCACTTT. The V call is TRBV20-1, the J call TRBJ1-6; D gene ambiguous. Trimming removed 3 bases from V and 1 base from J, with 7 bases in between. This CDR3 comprises 14 residues. Germline CDR1 reads DFQATT; CDR2 reads SNEGSKA (reference sequence).

This chain uses TRBV25-1 with TRBJ1-1; 8 bases line up with TRBD1. Germline CDR1 MGHDK, CDR2 SYGVNS. This CDR3 spans 16 amino acids. J gave up 7 bases and V 3 bases, and 13 bases lay outside the gene matches. The CDR3 is CASSDPRQGALYEAFF. The CDR3 region has the DNA TGTGCCAGCAGTGACCCTCGCCAGGGGGCCTTGTATGAAGCTTTCTTT.

The chain is built from TRBV20-1 and TRBJ1-4; 7 nucleotides match TRBD1. This CDR3 has 13 amino acids. The V gene end was trimmed by 5 bases and the J gene end by 3 bases; junction bases not matched to a gene: 3. The germline V gene encodes CDR1 DFQATT and CDR2 SNEGSKA (reference sequence). The CDR3: CSALQGANEKLFF. The DNA for the CDR3 is TGCAGTGCTTTGCAGGGGGCTAATGAAAAACTGTTTTTT.

The rearrangement links TRBV5-4 to TRBJ2-1; D is ambiguous. The CDR3 has 13 residues. From germline, CDR1 is SGHNT and CDR2 YYREEE (reference sequence). The V gene lost 4 bases and the J gene lost 8 bases, with 13 bases spanning the gap. CDR3 protein: CASSGPRGDEQFF. The CDR3 coding sequence is TGTGCCAGCAGCGGGCCACGAGGCGATGAGCAGTTCTTC.

The rearrangement links TRBV28 to TRBJ1-2; D perhaps matches TRBD1 (5 bases). This CDR3 spans 12 amino acids. V was pared by 4 bases and J by 8 bases, with 11 bases between. CDR1 and CDR2 (germline): MDHEN, SYDVKM. For the CDR3, the DNA is TGTGCCAGCAGTTCAGCCAGGGAGGGCTACACCTTC. Translation gives CASSSAREGYTF.

The V call is TRBV24-1, the J call TRBJ1-5; D gene uncertain. V lost 4 bases and J 4 bases, leaving 7 bases between the germline ends. Looked up from germline, CDR1 is KGHDR and CDR2 is SFDVKD. This CDR3 comprises 13 residues. The CDR3, as DNA: TGTGCCACCAGTGACCGCCCGAATCAGCCCCAGCATTTT. Translated: CATSDRPNQPQHF.

This clonotype was picked up a small number of times. The J gene is TRBJ1-5, the V gene TRBV19; 7 nucleotides agree with TRBD1. Germline lookup yields CDR1 LNHDA and CDR2 SQIVND (reference sequence). J lost 3 bases, V lost 3 bases, and 11 bases had no gene match. The CDR3 extends over 17 amino acids. This CDR3 reads CASSMGRGQIFNQPQHF. The CDR3 DNA reads TGTGCCAGTAGTATGGGTAGGGGGCAGATATTCAATCAGCCCCAGCATTTT.

The chain employs TRBV11-3 and TRBJ2-5; D possibly corresponds to TRBD2 (6 bases). The CDR3 extends over 15 amino acids. Germline V gene lookup returns CDR1 SGHNT and CDR2 YENEEA. Trimming stripped 5 bases from V and 5 bases from J, with 18 bases between. The CDR3 here is CASSRTGLRRETQYF. CDR3 in DNA: TGTGCCAGCAGCCGAACGGGACTCAGGAGGGAGACCCAGTACTTC.